This TCR beta chain was found in a study of blood T cell repertoires in COVID-19. V was shortened by 4 bases and J by 1 base, with 10 bases between the two germline ends. Per the germline V gene, CDR1 is SNHLY and CDR2 is FYNNEI. CDR3 length: 14 amino acids. The protocol was immunoSEQ multiplex PCR, while the TCRdb copy is restricted to in-frame clones and leaves out a portion. The sample records a few hundred thousand clones, around 89% being singletons. The sequencing sample was made of peripheral blood. V gene TRBV2 combines with J gene TRBJ1-1; the D gene is possibly TRBD1 (6 bases). This clonotype was sampled from a young woman with COVID-19, enrolled during active disease. The CDR3 spells CASSGSRGNTEAFF. The CDR3 bases are TGTGCCAGCAGTGGATCCAGGGGGAACACTGAAGCTTTCTTT.